Listed here are 17 T cell receptor beta chains from one sample, sequenced in a study of T cell responses to AZD1222 COVID-19 vaccine. Some clones are missing from TCRdb's copy, which holds only in-frame ones; the method was immunoSEQ multiplex PCR. The sample contains 42,000 or so clones, over 75% of which appear only once. The specimen comprised peripheral blood, sampled 28 days after the second dose of the MenACWY control vaccine. Every receptor here comes from an adult who received the MenACWY meningococcal vaccine as a control.

The CDR3 is CASSWGGQGVSEQFF. The CDR3 DNA is TGTGCCAGCAGCTGGGGTGGACAGGGGGTATCCGAGCAGTTCTTC. This chain connects TRBV13 to TRBJ2-1, with 10 positions matching TRBD1. This CDR3 is built from 15 residues. Germline lookup yields CDR1 PRHDT and CDR2 FYEKMQ (reference sequence). The J segment lost 10 bases and the V segment lost 4 bases, leaving 10 bases of the junction unmatched.

The chain combines TRBV30 with TRBJ2-3; 8 positions match TRBD2. The CDR3 has 12 amino acids. CDR1 and CDR2 (germline): GTSNPN, SVGIG (reference sequence). The V and J ends lost 8 bases and 5 bases, in that order; junction bases with no gene match: 6. DNA of the CDR3: TGTGCCGCCCCGGGGGGGGGAGATACGCAGTATTTT. Protein: CAAPGGGDTQYF.

The chain uses TRBV29-1 and TRBJ2-1; 7 bases align to TRBD2. The germline V gene has CDR1 SQVTM and CDR2 ANQGSEA. The ends lost 4 bases at V and 0 bases at J; junction bases unmatched: 3. This CDR3 has 14 amino acids. CDR3 protein: CSVVGGGSYNEQFF. The CDR3 bases are TGCAGCGTTGTGGGGGGGGGCTCCTACAATGAGCAGTTCTTC.

V and J are TRBV27 and TRBJ2-1, with D uncertain. Germline V gene data show CDR1 as MNHEY and CDR2 as SMNVEV (reference sequence). This CDR3 is built from 13 residues. Trimming shortened V by 2 bases and J by 2 bases, and 4 bases separated the two germline ends. This chain's CDR3 is CASSLDAYNEQFF. As DNA, the CDR3 is TGTGCCAGCAGTTTAGACGCCTACAATGAGCAGTTCTTC.

This rearrangement joins TRBV9 to TRBJ2-7; 12 bases are shared with TRBD2. The CDR3 covers 16 residues. Germline V gives CDR1 SGDLS, CDR2 YYNGEE. Trimming took 4 bases from V and 4 from J; bases not matched to a gene: 9. The CDR3: CASSFRLAGDLYEQYF. CDR3 DNA sequence: TGTGCCAGCAGCTTTCGACTAGCGGGAGACCTGTACGAGCAGTACTTC.

The rearrangement uses TRBV6-5 and TRBJ1-5, with D tentatively TRBD1 (6 bases). Germline V gene sequence: CDR1 MNHEY, CDR2 SVGAGI. This CDR3 contains 14 residues. V lost 6 bases to trimming and J lost 2 bases, with 11 bases between them. CDR3 DNA sequence: TGTGCCAGCAGAAACAGGGAGGGCAATCAGCCCCAGCATTTT. Amino acids: CASRNREGNQPQHF.

This chain joins TRBV11-2 and TRBJ2-5; possible D gene TRBD2, 6 bases. V shed 5 bases and J shed 3 bases, with 19 bases lying between them. Germline V gene sequence: CDR1 SGHAT, CDR2 FQNNGV. CDR3 length: 16 residues. The CDR3 DNA reads as TGTGCCAGCAGCGTGCAGTCCGGGACTGCTAAAGAGACCCAGTACTTC. As protein: CASSVQSGTAKETQYF.

The gene calls are TRBV29-1 and TRBJ1-2, with a weak D call TRBD1 (5 bases). With 6 bases removed from V and 8 bases from J, the gap between germline ends came to 16 bases. CDR1 and CDR2 from the germline V gene are SQVTM and ANQGSEA. The CDR3 extends over 12 amino acids. The CDR3 protein is CSVATLRDGYTF. The CDR3 DNA follows: TGCAGCGTCGCCACACTCCGGGACGGCTACACCTTC.

This chain links TRBV27 with TRBJ1-1; D not certain. The CDR3 spans 13 residues. V lost 5 bases, J lost 3 bases, and 10 bases lay in between. From germline, CDR1 is MNHEY and CDR2 SMNVEV (reference sequence). This chain's CDR3 is CASSVDWYTEAFF. The CDR3 DNA sequence: TGTGCCAGCAGTGTCGACTGGTACACTGAAGCTTTCTTT.

The chain links TRBV2 to TRBJ2-1; 7 nucleotides agree with TRBD1. The CDR3 is 15 residues long. J lost 9 bases, V lost 1 base, and 9 bases had no gene match. Germline V gene lookup returns CDR1 SNHLY and CDR2 FYNNEI. CDR3 sequence (DNA): TGTGCCAGCAGTGAAGAGACAGGGAATATTGGTGAGCAGTTCTTC. Amino acids: CASSEETGNIGEQFF.

The chain uses TRBV16 and TRBJ2-1; weak D call: TRBD1 (6 bases). Trimming removed 1 base at V and 9 bases at J, with 13 bases between. Germline V gene sequence: CDR1 KGHSY, CDR2 FQNENV. The CDR3 has 14 residues. The DNA for the CDR3 is TGTGCCAGCAGCCAATTCTCAGGGGAAGGTGAGCAGTTCTTC. Residues: CASSQFSGEGEQFF.

The gene calls are TRBV9 and TRBJ2-1, with D perhaps TRBD1 or TRBD2 (5 bases each). CDR1 and CDR2 (germline): SGDLS, YYNGEE. V was trimmed by 4 bases and J by 11 bases, leaving 22 bases between them. The CDR3 contains 15 residues. CDR3 region: CASSTSGPTGFKQFF. DNA for the CDR3: TGTGCCAGCAGCACTTCGGGACCGACGGGGTTTAAGCAGTTCTTC.

Note on this clone: The junction and the germline gene differ at one end; a read error may be behind it. V is TRBV4-1 and J is TRBJ1-1, with a weak D call TRBD1 (5 bases). The V gene's germline CDR1 is MGHRA and CDR2 YSYEKL. CDR3 length equals 14 residues. CDR3 DNA sequence: TGCGCCAGCGGCCACCCCGGGGGGAACACTGAAGCTTTCTTT. This encodes CASGHPGGNTEAFF.

The V gene is TRBV18, the J gene TRBJ1-4; no firm D call. Germline assignment: CDR1 KGHSH and CDR2 LQKENI. Trimming left V 3 bases short and J 2 bases short, with 10 bases between. This CDR3 comprises 15 residues. CDR3: CASSPTAVTNEKLFF. The CDR3 nucleotides read TGTGCCAGCTCACCCACAGCCGTGACTAATGAAAAACTGTTTTTT.

The chain links TRBV21-1 to TRBJ2-4; the table's TRBD2 call for D was not verified on the DNA. TRBV21-1 is deemed a pseudogene. The CDR3 length is 18 residues. Here the CDR3 DNA reads TGTGCCAGCAGCAAAGGTTGGCTAGCGGTTCTAGCCAAAAACATTCAGTACTTC. This translates into CASSKGWLAVLAKNIQYF.

This sequence joins TRBV5-5 and TRBJ2-2; 12 nucleotides align to TRBD1. V shed 4 bases, J shed 6 bases, and the junction held 19 bases outside the gene matches. Per the germline V gene, CDR1 is SGHKS and CDR2 is YYEKEE (reference sequence). The CDR3 is 20 amino acids. The chain's CDR3 is CASSLGKGTGGARSAGELFF. The CDR3 DNA is TGTGCCAGCAGCCTTGGGAAAGGGACAGGGGGCGCGAGGAGCGCCGGGGAGCTGTTTTTT.

This chain connects TRBV9 to TRBJ1-1; D gene unclear. CDR1 is SGDLS, CDR2 YYNGEE, per germline. The V and J ends lost 1 base and 0 bases respectively, with 4 bases between them. The CDR3 spans 13 residues. The CDR3 region has the DNA TGTGCCAGCAGCGTAACGATGAACACTGAAGCTTTCTTT. It yields the protein CASSVTMNTEAFF.